The T cell receptor beta chain described here comes from a study of CD4 T cells in relation to SARS-CoV-2 and coronaviruses. Study-level background: ViraFEST: roughly 9-day antigen culture of PBMCs, then TCR beta CDR3 sequencing.

Study results and limitations: Crossreactivity was assessed only for spike protein, not other viral proteins. In roughly 60% of donors, memory CD4+ clonotypes crossrecognized SARS-CoV-2 and at least one common cold coronavirus spike.

Only in-frame clones appear in the TCRdb table, and some are missing; sequencing was by immunoSEQ multiplex PCR. The table includes 27,000 or so clones, about 75% detected once. V gave up 1 base and J gave up 3 bases, with 0 bases separating them. CDR1 and CDR2 (germline): SGHTA, FQGTGA. This CDR3 region has 12 residues. Before the COVID-19 pandemic, during about 2011-2019, CD4+ T cells were taken from unexposed donors. CD4+ T cells were isolated from the cells after 10 days of culture. As cell numbers allowed, unexposed-donor CD4+ T cells faced SARS-CoV-2 S/N and four cold-coronavirus spikes. Notes on this clone: Its antigen is still unknown.

The sequencing input was CD4+ T cells from PBMCs, cultured in vitro. The receptor's source is a human donor in good health. The chain joins TRBV7-3 to TRBJ2-2; D remains unclear. The chain's CDR3 is CASSLNTGELFF. The CDR3 DNA follows: TGTGCCAGCAGCTTAAACACCGGGGAGCTGTTTTTT.